These 3 T cell receptor beta chains were all obtained from the same sample, sequenced in a study of CD8 T cells in Susac syndrome. The RNA, about 0.45 to 1 ug, was put through reverse transcription using random hexamers. TCRdb reprocessed the immunoSEQ multiplex PCR reads via MiXCR and lists one record per CDR3 protein. The sample lists around 180,000 distinct CDR3 sequences, approximately 96% occurring once. The sample consisted of CD8+ T cells from PBMCs. These receptors all come from a human donor with multiple sclerosis.

This clonotype occurred once. This chain joins TRBV29-1 and TRBJ2-7; 12 bases line up with TRBD2. The CDR3 consists of 13 residues. Trimming cost V 8 bases and J 4 bases; bases outside gene matches: 6. CDR1 is SQVTM and CDR2 is ANQGSEA in the germline V gene. The CDR3, as DNA: TGCAGCTCCCTACTAGCGGGGGGATACGAGCAGTACTTC. The encoded protein is CSSLLAGGYEQYF.

The chain is built from TRBV13 and TRBJ2-5, with 7 bases identical to TRBD2. The CDR3 contains 16 residues. The V gene's germline CDR1 is PRHDT and CDR2 FYEKMQ (reference sequence). J gave up 2 bases and V 4 bases, and 10 bases lay outside the gene matches. This CDR3 is CASSSRGAGWQETQYF. The DNA of the CDR3 is TGTGCCAGCAGCTCCCGGGGAGCGGGGTGGCAAGAGACCCAGTACTTC.

There are a few counts of this clonotype. V usage is TRBV27 and J usage is TRBJ2-7; 7 bases map to TRBD1. Germline CDR1 and CDR2: MNHEY and SMNVEV (reference sequence). This CDR3 has 13 amino acids. V shed 3 bases, J shed 2 bases, and the junction held 1 base outside the gene matches. The CDR3 coding sequence is TGTGCCAGCAGTTTGACAGGGCCCTACGAGCAGTACTTC. Amino acids: CASSLTGPYEQYF.